These T cell receptor beta chains were read from a single sample in a study of T cell changes during pregnancy in multiple sclerosis. TCRdb's copy holds only in-frame clones and misses some; the assay was immunoSEQ multiplex PCR. The data contain approximately 43,000 clones, roughly 93% of them singletons. Specimen: CD8+ T cells from peripheral blood mononuclear cells, collected in the third trimester of pregnancy. The receptor set was obtained from a female donor with multiple sclerosis, enrolled in a pregnancy study. The CDR3 runs from the conserved cysteine through the conserved F or W. Each record gives: D gene, J gene, V gene, CDR3 protein. The D gene is left open where the match is weak.

NA TRBJ2-1 TRBV29-1 CSVDQGHNEQFF
TRBD2 TRBJ2-1 TRBV6-4 CASSETSGRDEQFF
NA TRBJ2-3 TRBV4-3 CASSQDRRSFPDTQYF
TRBD2 TRBJ2-1 TRBV4-2 CASSQETSGVYNEQFF
NA TRBJ2-7 TRBV4-2 CASSQEGASATYEQYF
TRBD2 TRBJ2-3 TRBV10-3 CAISDTGGSTDTQYF
NA TRBJ2-7 TRBV19 CASSNFGGAVYEQYF
TRBD1 TRBJ2-7 TRBV7-9 CASSLPTGNEQYF
NA TRBJ2-5 TRBV7-9 CASSLAMRAEETQYF
NA TRBJ1-2 TRBV29-1 CSGFDISGYGYTF
NA TRBJ1-1 TRBV29-1 CSVARMNTEAFF
TRBD2 TRBJ2-3 TRBV7-3 CASSLLGGIGTDTQYF
TRBD1 TRBJ1-4 TRBV7-9 CASSLDPGTDEKLFF
NA TRBJ2-2 TRBV5-6 CASSFGGRLNTGELFF
TRBD1 TRBJ1-5 TRBV28 CASRGQDSNQPQHF
NA TRBJ2-6 TRBV9 CASSGDATGSGANVLTF
TRBD2 TRBJ2-2 TRBV9 CASSIRLAGTNTGELFF
NA TRBJ2-1 TRBV27 CASRLLGSSYNEQFF
NA TRBJ2-5 TRBV28 CASSRQEFQETQYF
NA TRBJ2-7 TRBV6-5 CASSLARGWYEQYF
NA TRBJ2-3 TRBV29-1 CSVPGGTDTQYF
NA TRBJ2-3 TRBV25-1 CASSEYGISTDTQYF
NA TRBJ1-2 TRBV28 CASSLEEGGGYTF
TRBD1 TRBJ1-4 TRBV15 CATSRDGGQGDGKLFF
TRBD2 TRBJ2-7 TRBV19 CASRYHLSGSYEQYF
TRBD1 TRBJ2-7 TRBV27 CASSLWAKQGTGTYEQYF
TRBD1 TRBJ2-7 TRBV5-1 CASSLDRGGIYEQYF
NA TRBJ2-7 TRBV7-9 CASSPRTDYEQYF
TRBD2 TRBJ2-1 TRBV9 CASSYRTSGLNEQFF
NA TRBJ1-5 TRBV27 CASSSRHYQPQHF
TRBD1 TRBJ1-2 TRBV7-3 CASSLGQGHGYTF
NA TRBJ1-1 TRBV27 CASSYTANTEAFF
NA TRBJ1-2 TRBV19 CASSLGRARYF
NA TRBJ1-1 TRBV7-8 CASRGNREAFF
NA TRBJ2-7 TRBV4-2 CASSQEARSNEQYF
NA TRBJ2-1 TRBV5-1 CASSLVPRRQFF
NA TRBJ2-2 TRBV28 CASSFQGGGELFF
NA TRBJ2-1 TRBV19 CASSNSGVRNEQFF
TRBD1 TRBJ1-1 TRBV27 CASSLRRTDRAAFF
NA TRBJ2-1 TRBV27 CASTDSTNEQFF
TRBD1 TRBJ2-7 TRBV9 CASSVGGTGEVDEQYF
NA TRBJ1-1 TRBV10-3 CAIMGGTEAFF
NA TRBJ1-4 TRBV7-6 CASSLDGGNEKLFF
NA TRBJ2-7 TRBV4-1 CASSQERYRGGNNPYEQYF
NA TRBJ1-3 TRBV7-6 CASSADWNVGNTIYF
TRBD1 TRBJ1-5 TRBV19 CASSIWTGDDQPQHF
NA TRBJ2-7 TRBV9 CASSPDLAEQYF
NA TRBJ2-3 TRBV19 CASSSSGSGRTDTQYF